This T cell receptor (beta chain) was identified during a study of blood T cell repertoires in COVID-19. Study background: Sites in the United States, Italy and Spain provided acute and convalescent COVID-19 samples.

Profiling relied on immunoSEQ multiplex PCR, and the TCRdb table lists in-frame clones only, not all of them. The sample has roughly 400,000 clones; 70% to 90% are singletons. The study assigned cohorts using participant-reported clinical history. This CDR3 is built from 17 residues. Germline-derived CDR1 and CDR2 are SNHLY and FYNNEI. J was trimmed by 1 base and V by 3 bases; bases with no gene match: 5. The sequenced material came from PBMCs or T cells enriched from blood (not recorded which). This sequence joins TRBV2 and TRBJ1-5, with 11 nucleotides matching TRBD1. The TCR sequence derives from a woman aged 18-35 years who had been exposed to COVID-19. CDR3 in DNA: TGTGCCAGCAGTGATGGACAGGGGGCCTTGAGCAATCAGCCCCAGCATTTT. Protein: CASSDGQGALSNQPQHF.